This T cell receptor beta chain was obtained from a study of T cell responses to AZD1222 COVID-19 vaccine. Study findings and constraints: No repertoire was sampled before or during the peak T cell response, only after it.

Of note for this clone: Its antigen is undetermined.

The data were produced by immunoSEQ multiplex PCR, yet TCRdb's version contains in-frame clones alone and is incomplete. Of some 120,000 clones listed, 87% are singletons. The germline gives CDR1 LGHNA, CDR2 YSLEER. Trimming removed 0 bases from V and 3 bases from J; junction bases left unmatched: 9. CDR3 length: 17 amino acids. Material: peripheral blood, obtained on day 0 of AZD1222 vaccination. The V call is TRBV4-3, the J call TRBJ2-5; 8 nucleotides line up with TRBD2. The clonotype comes from an adult in good health. The CDR3 sequence: CASSQDPWGSGEETQYF. The DNA for the CDR3 is TGCGCCAGCAGCCAAGATCCGTGGGGTAGCGGGGAAGAGACCCAGTACTTC.